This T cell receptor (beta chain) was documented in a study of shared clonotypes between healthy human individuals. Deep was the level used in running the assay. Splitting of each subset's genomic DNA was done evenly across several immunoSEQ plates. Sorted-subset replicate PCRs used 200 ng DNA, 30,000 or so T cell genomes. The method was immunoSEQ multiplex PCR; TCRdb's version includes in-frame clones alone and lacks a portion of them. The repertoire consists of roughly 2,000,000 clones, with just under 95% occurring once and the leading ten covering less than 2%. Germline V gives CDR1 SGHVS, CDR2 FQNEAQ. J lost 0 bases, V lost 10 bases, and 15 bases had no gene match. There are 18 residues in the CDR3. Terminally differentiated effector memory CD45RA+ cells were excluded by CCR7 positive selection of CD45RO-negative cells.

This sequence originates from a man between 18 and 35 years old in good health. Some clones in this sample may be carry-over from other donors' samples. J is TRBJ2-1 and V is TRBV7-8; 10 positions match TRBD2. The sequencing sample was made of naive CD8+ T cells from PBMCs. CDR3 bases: TGTGCCACCTGTCGCGGTAGCGGGAGGCCCAGCTCCTACAATGAGCAGTTCTTC. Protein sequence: CATCRGSGRPSSYNEQFF.